This T cell receptor (beta chain) was sequenced during a study of radiation and T cells in renal cell carcinoma. Here immunoSEQ multiplex PCR was the method, and the copy in TCRdb shows in-frame clones only, minus some. The data contain 150,000 or so clones, about 87% of them singletons. This clone was picked up a small number of times. Its antigen is as yet unknown. Time point here: baseline pretreatment blood. As for treatment: 15 Gy SBRT to primary tumor, nephrectomy 4 weeks later. Study-level points and caveats: Pretreatment tumor biopsies were lacking, so baseline clonotypes are unknown.

Per germline, CDR1 MNHEY and CDR2 SMNVEV (reference sequence). Trimming stripped 5 bases from V and 0 bases from J, with 10 bases between. CDR3 length equals 14 residues. The receptor was isolated from a woman aged 70-85 years with renal cell carcinoma. The sequences come from blood, collected from a patient whose treatment included radiotherapy and nephrectomy. The chain is built from TRBV27 and TRBJ1-1; D remains ambiguous. The CDR3 region is CASSINALNTEAFF. CDR3 nucleotide sequence: TGTGCCAGCAGTATTAATGCCTTGAACACTGAAGCTTTCTTT.